The present T cell receptor beta chain was sequenced within a study of blood T cell repertoires in COVID-19. Overall study: Spain, Italy and the United States supplied samples that represented acute and convalescent COVID-19.

Sequencing was performed with immunoSEQ multiplex PCR; in TCRdb, only in-frame clones are kept and a portion is missing. The table includes 20,000 to 25,000 clones, 65% to 80% detected once. CDR3 size: 13 residues. After removal of 4 bases from V and 9 bases from J, the junction contained 4 bases not matched to a gene. Germline loops: CDR1 KGHSH, CDR2 LQKENI. The origin of this receptor is a human donor in a cohort sampled during active or convalescent COVID-19. The chain employs TRBV18 and TRBJ2-1; TRBD1 aligns across 9 bases. The source material was peripheral blood. CDR3 bases: TGTGCCAGCTCACTTTCACAGGGGGCTGAGCAGTTCTTC. This sequence encodes CASSLSQGAEQFF.